Presented here are 31 T cell receptor beta chains from one specimen sequenced in a study of Graves' ophthalmopathy and Graves' hyperthyroidism. The sequenced template was RNA, covering the TCR beta CDR3 region. HTBI-primed first-round RT-PCR preceded second-round multiplex PCR. TCRdb fed the multiplex PCR reads into MiXCR, producing one record per CDR3 protein. The sample consists of roughly 610,000 distinct CDR3 sequences, 22% of them appearing once. The sample was peripheral blood. The receptors stem from a woman in her late teens or twenties with stable Graves' hyperthyroidism. Some clones in this sample may be carry-over from other donors' samples.

This clonotype appeared many times. The V call is TRBV24-1, the J call TRBJ2-7, with D hard to call. Germline values: CDR1 KGHDR, CDR2 SFDVKD. V was pared by 6 bases and J by 1 base, with 6 bases between. There are 12 residues in the CDR3. The CDR3: CATSTESYEQYF. CDR3 in DNA: TGTGCCACCAGTACAGAATCCTACGAGCAGTACTTC.

This clonotype was detected ten times or more. The chain combines TRBV12-3 or TRBV12-4 with TRBJ1-3; D unresolved. The germline V and J ends were trimmed by 4 bases and 0 bases, with 10 bases remaining between them. This CDR3 is 15 amino acids long. Here the CDR3 DNA reads TGTGCCAGCAGTTCCGGCTCCAACTCTGGAAACACCATATATTTT. Its translation: CASSSGSNSGNTIYF.

This clonotype came up once. This chain uses TRBV12-3 or TRBV12-4 with TRBJ2-5; 11 nucleotides agree with TRBD2. CDR3 length: 15 residues. The ends lost 6 bases at V and 6 bases at J; junction bases unmatched: 9. The CDR3 here is CASSYIAGGPKTQYF. DNA for the CDR3: TGTGCCAGCAGCTATATAGCGGGAGGGCCAAAGACCCAGTACTTC.

This clonotype was counted at least ten times. The V call is TRBV7-2, the J call TRBJ2-7, with D possibly TRBD1 on 6 matching bases. Germline values: CDR1 SGHTA, CDR2 FQGNSA. The CDR3 runs to 15 residues. V was cut by 5 bases and J by 6 bases, with 20 bases left in between. Here the CDR3 reads CASSPRRAGVAEQYF. CDR3 nucleotides: TGTGCCAGCAGCCCCAGAAGGGCAGGGGTGGCCGAGCAGTACTTC.

J is TRBJ2-2 and V is TRBV12-3 or TRBV12-4; 7 nucleotides match TRBD1. The CDR3 is 14 amino acids. Trimming took 6 bases from V and 4 from J; bases not matched to a gene: 5. CDR3 sequence reads: CASSRDSLTGELFF. The CDR3, as DNA: TGTGCCAGCAGCCGGGACAGTCTCACCGGGGAGCTGTTTTTT.

In this sample, this clonotype turned up many times. V gene TRBV3-1 combines with J gene TRBJ2-5, with D maybe TRBD2 (6 bases). The CDR3 totals 14 residues. V lost 4 bases and J 5 bases, leaving 14 bases between the germline ends. Germline CDR1 reads LGHDT; CDR2 reads YNNKEL (reference sequence). The CDR3 bases are TGTGCCAGCAGCCGCCGGGGAGGTCCGGAGACCCAGTACTTC. It encodes CASSRRGGPETQYF.

This clonotype was detected only a few times. Without the conserved terminal phenylalanine or tryptophan, this CDR3 likely stems from a read error. J is TRBJ1-2 and V is TRBV12-3 or TRBV12-4; D unresolved. The CDR3 is 12 amino acids. The CDR3 DNA is TGTGCCAGTAGTTACGGGCGTCGTGGCTACACCTAC. Translated, it gives CASSYGRRGYTY.

This clonotype has at least ten counts. The CDR3 DNA reads TGTGCCAGCAGCCCAATTCGGACTGAAGCTTTCTTT. This gives the protein CASSPIRTEAFF. The chain carries TRBV6-2 or TRBV6-3 and TRBJ1-1; D gene uncertain. V was clipped by 6 bases and J by 5 bases, with 10 bases between them. The CDR3 is 12 residues long. Germline V CDR1 and CDR2: MNHEY, SVGEGT.

The CDR3 loop reads CASGLARPLYYGYTF. For the CDR3, the DNA is TGTGCTAGTGGTTTGGCCCGTCCACTTTACTATGGCTACACCTTC. The chain uses TRBV12-5 and TRBJ1-2, with D uncertain. The CDR3 sequence is 15 residues long. The V gene lost 1 base and the J gene lost 3 bases, with 12 bases spanning the gap. Germline V CDR1 and CDR2: LGHNT, FRNRAP.

This clonotype was observed a few times. J is TRBJ2-7 and V is TRBV11-2; 7 positions agree with TRBD1. CDR3 length: 13 amino acids. Germline CDR1 is SGHAT and CDR2 is FQNNGV. The J segment lost 4 bases and the V segment lost 5 bases, leaving 5 bases of the junction unmatched. DNA for the CDR3: TGTGCCAGCAGCAAGGGACAGTCGTACGAGCAGTACTTC. This gives the protein CASSKGQSYEQYF.

This clonotype has at least ten counts. The chain carries TRBV28 and TRBJ2-7, with D tentatively TRBD2 (5 bases). Germline CDR1 is MDHEN and CDR2 is SYDVKM. This CDR3 contains 13 residues. V lost 6 bases to trimming and J lost 3 bases, with 12 bases between them. CDR3 sequence reads: CASRASGIYEQYF. In DNA, the CDR3 is TGTGCCAGCAGGGCGTCGGGGATCTACGAGCAGTACTTC.

Many counts were recorded for this clonotype. J is TRBJ2-5 and V is TRBV11-2; 10 bases agree with TRBD1. CDR1 is SGHAT, CDR2 FQNNGV, per germline. There are 14 residues in the CDR3. The ends lost 5 bases at V and 5 bases at J; junction bases unmatched: 5. The CDR3 DNA follows: TGTGCCAGCAGCCGGGACAGGGGAGCGGAGACCCAGTACTTC. Residues: CASSRDRGAETQYF.

This clonotype was detected many times. The chain couples TRBV6-1 to TRBJ2-5; D is perhaps TRBD2 (7 bases). Germline V gene sequence: CDR1 MNHNS, CDR2 SASEGT. V was clipped by 10 bases and J by 1 base, with 19 bases between them. This CDR3 comprises 15 residues. For the CDR3, the DNA is TGTGCCACCTCAGGGACCCGGGGGGCCCAAGAGACCCAGTACTTC. Its protein is CATSGTRGAQETQYF.

This clonotype was counted ten times or more. This sequence joins TRBV20-1 and TRBJ1-5, with D possibly matching TRBD1 (6 bases). CDR1 and CDR2 (germline): DFQATT, SNEGSKA (reference sequence). Deletions cut 1 base from V and 4 bases from J, with 17 bases between. CDR3 length: 16 residues. The chain's CDR3 is CSARARPGTPNQPQHF. CDR3 nucleotide sequence: TGCAGTGCTAGAGCAAGGCCCGGGACACCAAATCAGCCCCAGCATTTT.

This clonotype was recorded a few times. The chain is built from TRBV9 and TRBJ1-2; D unclear. Germline loops: CDR1 SGDLS, CDR2 YYNGEE. This CDR3 comprises 16 residues. Trimming left V 4 bases short and J 8 bases short, with 24 bases between. The CDR3 nucleotides are TGTGCCAGCAGCCCCGGCCCCGCGTGGGGTCGGGAAGGCTACACCTTC. Protein product: CASSPGPAWGREGYTF.

This clonotype occurred a few times. With a much larger clone just one base away, this may be a read error. This chain connects TRBV7-2 to TRBJ2-5, with 7 positions matching TRBD2. Germline values: CDR1 SGHTA, CDR2 FQGNSA. This CDR3 region has 16 residues. The CDR3 region has the DNA TGTGCCAGCAGCTTACTTGGGGCGGGAGTCCAAGAGACCAAGTACTTC. It specifies CASSLLGAGVQETKYF. The full variable domain, in which reference TRBV7-2 and TRBJ2-5 provide the parts outside the CDR3, is GAGVSQSPSNKVTEKGKDVELRCDPISGHTALYWYRQSLGQGLEFLIYFQGNSAPDKSGLPSDRFSAERTGGSVSTLTIQRTQQEDSAVYLCASSLLGAGVQETKYFGPGTRLLVL.

This clonotype has ten or more counts. The chain uses TRBV11-1 and TRBJ1-2; D possibly corresponds to TRBD1 (6 bases). Trimming left V 0 bases short and J 7 bases short, with 24 bases between. There are 18 residues in the CDR3. Looked up from germline, CDR1 is SGHAT and CDR2 is FQDESV (reference sequence). The DNA of the CDR3 is TGTGCCAGCAGCTTAGCACGCGGATCCTACAGGGAGTCTCGTGGCTACACCTTC. Amino acid sequence: CASSLARGSYRESRGYTF.

This clonotype occurred many times. The chain has TRBV12-3 or TRBV12-4 and TRBJ2-5; TRBD1 matches 8 bases. This CDR3 is 14 amino acids long. Trimming took 4 bases from V and 3 from J; bases not matched to a gene: 4. The CDR3 nucleotides read TGTGCCAGCAGTTGGGACAGGCGGGAAGAGACCCAGTACTTC. This sequence encodes CASSWDRREETQYF.

The table lists this clonotype with a few counts. The rearrangement links TRBV12-3 or TRBV12-4 to TRBJ1-1, with D hard to call. The CDR3 loop spans 13 amino acids. V lost 6 bases to trimming and J lost 11 bases, with 19 bases between them. CDR3 nucleotide sequence: TGTGCCAGCAGGGTAGAGGGTTTGGTGTGGGCTTTCTTT. The encoded protein is CASRVEGLVWAFF.

The CDR3 loop is CASSFVRQGGGTEAFF. The CDR3 region has the DNA TGTGCCAGCAGCTTCGTTCGTCAGGGGGGAGGCACTGAAGCTTTCTTT. This chain joins TRBV5-5 and TRBJ1-1; 7 bases match TRBD1. This CDR3 has 16 amino acids. The trim removed 2 bases at V and 4 bases at J, leaving 11 bases unmatched. CDR1 and CDR2 from the germline V gene are SGHKS and YYEKEE (reference sequence).

This chain connects TRBV10-3 to TRBJ2-5; no firm D call. Germline V gene sequence: CDR1 ENHRY, CDR2 SYGVKD. Trimming removed 4 bases from V and 2 bases from J, with 11 bases in between. The CDR3 is 14 residues long. In DNA form, the CDR3 reads TGTGCCATCAGTGGAGAATATGGACAAGAGACCCAGTACTTC. Translating it yields CAISGEYGQETQYF.

A few counts support this clonotype. This chain links TRBV6-5 with TRBJ2-5; either TRBD1 or TRBD2 may fit D (5 bases each). Trimming stripped 0 bases from V and 4 bases from J, with 18 bases between. Germline CDR1 is MNHEY and CDR2 is SVGAGI. The CDR3 spans 17 residues. CDR3 nucleotides: TGTGCCAGCAGTTACTCGGGGGTAGGACGGGGCCGAGAGACCCAGTACTTC. It encodes CASSYSGVGRGRETQYF.

This clonotype was observed many times. Mismatch with germline at one junction end may stem from a read error. The J gene is TRBJ1-1, the V gene TRBV12-3 or TRBV12-4; no clear D gene. This CDR3 has 13 residues. The CDR3 protein is CASSFGGNAEAFF. The CDR3 region has the DNA TGTGCCAGCAGTTTCGGAGGGAACGCTGAAGCTTTCTTT.

There are many counts of this clonotype. V gene TRBV5-6 combines with J gene TRBJ1-2, with unresolved D. Germline V lookup: CDR1 SGHDT, CDR2 YYEEEE. Trimming stripped 5 bases from V and 2 bases from J, with 10 bases between. This CDR3 region has 13 residues. The CDR3 bases are TGTGCCAGCAGTACGACCTTGAACTATGGCTACACCTTC. Amino acids: CASSTTLNYGYTF.

This clonotype was picked up many times. V gene TRBV7-8 combines with J gene TRBJ2-7; perhaps TRBD1 as D (6 bases). There are 15 residues in the CDR3. The V gene's germline CDR1 is SGHVS and CDR2 FQNEAQ. With 5 bases removed from V and 4 bases from J, the gap between germline ends came to 18 bases. The CDR3 spells CASSHHRDTGYEQYF. The CDR3 DNA is TGTGCCAGCAGCCACCACCGGGACACAGGATACGAGCAGTACTTC.

This clonotype was recorded many times. The V call is TRBV6-5, the J call TRBJ1-5, with TRBD1 matching 7 bases. Unmatched junction bases numbered 6, after V lost 4 bases and J lost 3 bases. The CDR3 totals 15 residues. Germline V gene lookup returns CDR1 MNHEY and CDR2 SVGAGI. The CDR3 sequence: CASSLHGTDNQPQHF. DNA of the CDR3: TGTGCCAGCAGTTTGCACGGGACAGACAATCAGCCCCAGCATTTT.

The chain has TRBV20-1 and TRBJ1-1; unclear D gene. CDR1 and CDR2 from the germline V gene are DFQATT and SNEGSKA (reference sequence). The CDR3 totals 14 residues. Between the trimmed V and J ends, which lost 3 bases and 7 bases, there was a span of 18 bases. CDR3 nucleotide sequence: TGCAGTGCTAGTAACCCGTGGGGAGGAAATGAAGCTTTCTTT. Translated, it gives CSASNPWGGNEAFF.

This clonotype was counted at least ten times. A much larger clone is a single base away; this may be a read error. The chain links TRBV11-2 to TRBJ1-1; D remains unclear. This CDR3 is 12 amino acids long. In germline, CDR1 is SGHAT, CDR2 FQNNGV. V lost 1 base and J lost 4, with 4 bases in between. The CDR3 spells CASSLVVTEAFF. The CDR3 DNA reads TGTGCCAGCAGCTTAGTGGTCACTGAAGCTTTCTTT.

The rearrangement joins TRBV28 to TRBJ1-3, with TRBD1 as a possible D gene (5 bases). With 10 bases removed from V and 3 bases from J, the gap between germline ends came to 16 bases. The CDR3 has 14 residues. Germline V gene sequence: CDR1 MDHEN, CDR2 SYDVKM. The CDR3 loop is CATSITGHGNTIYF. The CDR3, as DNA: TGTGCCACCTCCATTACGGGGCATGGAAACACCATATATTTT. Using reference TRBV28 and TRBJ1-3 for the parts outside the CDR3, the full variable domain is DVKVTQSSRYLVKRTGEKVFLECVQDMDHENMFWYRQDPGLGLRLIYFSYDVKMKEKGDIPEGYSVSREKKERFSLILESASTNQTSMYLCATSITGHGNTIYFGEGSWLTVV.

This clonotype appeared a few times. This sequence joins TRBV12-3 or TRBV12-4 and TRBJ2-3, with TRBD1 matching over 7 bases. J was trimmed by 0 bases and V by 5 bases; bases with no gene match: 8. The CDR3 consists of 16 residues. DNA for the CDR3: TGTGCCAGCAGTCCCGGGACAGCCCAAAGCACAGATACGCAGTATTTT. It yields the protein CASSPGTAQSTDTQYF.

This chain joins TRBV6-2 or TRBV6-3 and TRBJ2-7, with 7 bases that match TRBD1. CDR1 and CDR2 from the germline V gene are MNHEY and SVGEGT. J gave up 4 bases and V 1 base, and 7 bases lay outside the gene matches. The CDR3 contains 15 residues. The CDR3 is CASSYWDSQGYEQYF. CDR3 DNA: TGTGCCAGCAGTTACTGGGACAGTCAGGGATACGAGCAGTACTTC.